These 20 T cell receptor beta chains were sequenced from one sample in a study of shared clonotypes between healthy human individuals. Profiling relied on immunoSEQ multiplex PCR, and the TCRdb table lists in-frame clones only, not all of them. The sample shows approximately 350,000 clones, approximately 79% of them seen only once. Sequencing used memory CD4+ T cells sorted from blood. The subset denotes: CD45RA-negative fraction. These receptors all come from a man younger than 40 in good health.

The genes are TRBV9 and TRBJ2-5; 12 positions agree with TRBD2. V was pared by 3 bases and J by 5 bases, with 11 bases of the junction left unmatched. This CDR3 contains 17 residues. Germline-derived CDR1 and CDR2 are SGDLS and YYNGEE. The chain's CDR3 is CASSGSSGRALGETQYF. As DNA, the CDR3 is TGTGCCAGCAGCGGGTCTAGCGGGAGGGCCCTGGGGGAGACCCAGTACTTC. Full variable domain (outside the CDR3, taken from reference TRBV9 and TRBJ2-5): DSGVTQTPKHLITATGQRVTLRCSPRSGDLSVYWYQQSLDQGLQFLIQYYNGEERAKGNILERFSAQQFPDLHSELNLSSLELGDSALYFCASSGSSGRALGETQYFGPGTRLLVL.

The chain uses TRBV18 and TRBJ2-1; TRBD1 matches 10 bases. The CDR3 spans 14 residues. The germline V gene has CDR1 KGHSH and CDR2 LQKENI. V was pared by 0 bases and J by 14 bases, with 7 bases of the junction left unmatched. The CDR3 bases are TGTGCCAGCTCACCACCCTTATGGGACAGGGGAAAGTTCTTC. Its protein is CASSPPLWDRGKFF.

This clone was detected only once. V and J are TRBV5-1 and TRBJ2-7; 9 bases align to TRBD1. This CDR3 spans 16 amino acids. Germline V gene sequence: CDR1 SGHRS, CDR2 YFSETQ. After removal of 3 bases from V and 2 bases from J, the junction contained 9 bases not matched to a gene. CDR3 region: CASSSYPDRGTYEQYF. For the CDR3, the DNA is TGCGCCAGCAGCTCCTATCCAGACAGGGGGACCTACGAGCAGTACTTC.

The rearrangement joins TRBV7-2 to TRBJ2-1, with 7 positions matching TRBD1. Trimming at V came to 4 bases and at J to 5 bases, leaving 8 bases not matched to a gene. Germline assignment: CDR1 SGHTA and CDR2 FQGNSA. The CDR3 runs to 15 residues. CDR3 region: CASSSRQGGHNEQFF. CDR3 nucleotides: TGTGCCAGCAGCTCTCGACAGGGCGGCCACAATGAGCAGTTCTTC.

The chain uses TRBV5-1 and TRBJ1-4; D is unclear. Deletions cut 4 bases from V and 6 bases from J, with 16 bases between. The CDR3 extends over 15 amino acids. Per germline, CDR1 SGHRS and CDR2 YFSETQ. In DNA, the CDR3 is TGCGCCAGCAGCGACCGAGGGTTAAACTATGAAAAACTGTTTTTT. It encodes CASSDRGLNYEKLFF.

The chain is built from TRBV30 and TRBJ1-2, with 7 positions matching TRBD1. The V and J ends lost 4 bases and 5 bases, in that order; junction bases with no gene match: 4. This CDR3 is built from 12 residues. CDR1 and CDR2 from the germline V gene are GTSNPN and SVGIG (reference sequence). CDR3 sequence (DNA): TGTGCCTGGACGCCACAGGGGTATGGCTACACCTTC. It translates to CAWTPQGYGYTF.

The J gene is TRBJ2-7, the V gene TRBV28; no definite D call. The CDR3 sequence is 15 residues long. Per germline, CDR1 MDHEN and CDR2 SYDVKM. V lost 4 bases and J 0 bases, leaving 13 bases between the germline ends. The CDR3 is CASSSMGAVSYEQYF. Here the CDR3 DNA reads TGTGCCAGCAGTTCGATGGGTGCTGTCTCCTACGAGCAGTACTTC.

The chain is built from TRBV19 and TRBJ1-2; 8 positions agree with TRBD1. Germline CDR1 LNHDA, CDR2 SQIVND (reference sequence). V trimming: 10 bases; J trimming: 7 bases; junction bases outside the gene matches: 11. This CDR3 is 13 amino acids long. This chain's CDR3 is CATSQGGFGGYTF. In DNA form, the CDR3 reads TGTGCCACTTCACAGGGGGGTTTTGGTGGCTACACCTTC.

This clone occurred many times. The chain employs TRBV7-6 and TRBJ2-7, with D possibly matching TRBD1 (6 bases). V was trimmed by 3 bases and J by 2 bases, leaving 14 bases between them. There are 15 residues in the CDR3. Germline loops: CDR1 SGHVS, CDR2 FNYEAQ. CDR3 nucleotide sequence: TGTGCCAGCAGCTTCGCAACAGGGAGAACCTACGAGCAGTACTTC. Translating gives CASSFATGRTYEQYF.

CDR3 nucleotide sequence: TGTGCCAGCAGCTCCGGGACACACGAAGAGACCCAGTACTTC. Translation: CASSSGTHEETQYF. The chain joins TRBV5-8 to TRBJ2-5, with a tentative D call TRBD1 (6 bases). There are 14 residues in the CDR3. Trimming shortened V by 3 bases and J by 3 bases, and 12 bases separated the two germline ends. The germline CDR1 and CDR2 sequences are SGHTS and YDEGEE.

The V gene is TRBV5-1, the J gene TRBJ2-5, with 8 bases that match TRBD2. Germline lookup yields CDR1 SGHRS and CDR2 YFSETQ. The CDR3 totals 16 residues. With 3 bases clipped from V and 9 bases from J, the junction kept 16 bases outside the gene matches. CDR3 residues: CASSSEQIRTSLPQYF. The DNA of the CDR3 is TGCGCCAGCAGCTCCGAGCAAATAAGGACTAGCTTGCCCCAGTACTTC.

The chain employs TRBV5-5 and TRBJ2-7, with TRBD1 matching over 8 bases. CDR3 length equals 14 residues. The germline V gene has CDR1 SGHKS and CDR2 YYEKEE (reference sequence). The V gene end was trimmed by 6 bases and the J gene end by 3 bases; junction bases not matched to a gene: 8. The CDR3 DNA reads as TGTGCCAGCACCATCAGGGGGCGCGTCTACGAGCAGTACTTC. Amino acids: CASTIRGRVYEQYF.

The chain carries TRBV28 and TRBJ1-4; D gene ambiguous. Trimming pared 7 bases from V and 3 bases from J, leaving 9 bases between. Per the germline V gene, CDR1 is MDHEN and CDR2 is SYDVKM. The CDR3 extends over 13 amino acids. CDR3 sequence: CASTGVPNEKLFF. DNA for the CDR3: TGTGCCAGCACAGGCGTACCTAATGAAAAACTGTTTTTT.

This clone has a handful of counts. The CDR3: CATRSGVYNEQFF. The DNA of the CDR3 is TGTGCCACCCGTTCCGGGGTCTACAATGAGCAGTTCTTC. The chain carries TRBV6-6 and TRBJ2-1; weak D call: TRBD2 (5 bases). This CDR3 contains 13 residues. Germline CDR1 and CDR2: MNHNY and SVGAGI (reference sequence). V dropped 10 bases and J dropped 3 bases, with 13 bases sitting between them.

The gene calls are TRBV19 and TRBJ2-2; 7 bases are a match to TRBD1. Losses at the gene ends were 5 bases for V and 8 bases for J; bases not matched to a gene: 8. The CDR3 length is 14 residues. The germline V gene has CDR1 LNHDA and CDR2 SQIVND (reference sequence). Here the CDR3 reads CASSQNRGEGELFF. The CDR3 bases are TGTGCCAGTAGTCAAAACAGGGGAGAAGGGGAGCTGTTTTTT.

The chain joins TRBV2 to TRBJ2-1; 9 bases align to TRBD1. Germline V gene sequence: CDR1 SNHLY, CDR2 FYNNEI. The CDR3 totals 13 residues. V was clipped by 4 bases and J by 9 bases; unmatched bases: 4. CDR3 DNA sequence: TGTGCCAGCAGTGGGGGACAGGGCTTTGAGCAGTTCTTC. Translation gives CASSGGQGFEQFF.

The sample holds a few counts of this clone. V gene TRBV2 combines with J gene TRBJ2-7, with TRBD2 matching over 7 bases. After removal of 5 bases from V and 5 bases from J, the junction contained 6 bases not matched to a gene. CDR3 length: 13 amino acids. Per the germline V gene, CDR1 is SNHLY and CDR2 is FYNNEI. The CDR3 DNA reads TGTGCCAGCAGTAAAAGGGGAGGGAACGAGCAGTACTTC. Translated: CASSKRGGNEQYF.

The DNA of the CDR3 is TGTGCCAGCTCACCACGGGCAGGGGCTGAAGCTTTCTTT. Translated, it gives CASSPRAGAEAFF. The chain has TRBV18 and TRBJ1-1, with D tentatively TRBD1 (6 bases). The ends were cut back, 1 base at V and 6 bases at J, with 9 bases in the middle. CDR3 size: 13 residues. Germline-derived CDR1 and CDR2 are KGHSH and LQKENI.

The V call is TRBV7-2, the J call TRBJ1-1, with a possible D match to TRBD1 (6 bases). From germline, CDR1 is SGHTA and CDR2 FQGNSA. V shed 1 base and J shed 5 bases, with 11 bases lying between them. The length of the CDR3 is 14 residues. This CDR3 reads CASSLGGGRTEAFF. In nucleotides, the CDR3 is TGTGCCAGCAGCTTAGGAGGGGGGAGGACTGAAGCTTTCTTT.

The CDR3 bases are TGCGCCAGCAGTGAAGTCCGGGACAGCTACAATCAGCCCCAGCATTTT. Residues: CASSEVRDSYNQPQHF. The V gene is TRBV10-2, the J gene TRBJ1-5; 7 nucleotides line up with TRBD1. The V gene's germline CDR1 is WSHSY and CDR2 SAAADI. This CDR3 is built from 16 residues. V was clipped by 3 bases and J by 3 bases; unmatched bases: 8.